The 10 T cell receptor beta chains below were found in one sample sequenced in a study of post-analysis software for immune sequencing data. Points from the study as a whole: There were several TRBV segments more frequent in patients than controls, and TRBV5-6, TRBV5-1 and TRBV20-1 were among them.

Their antigens remain unidentified. Included in the TCR beta cDNA libraries were unique molecular identifiers. TCRdb processed the PCR reads anew with MiXCR; each CDR3 protein has one entry. The data contain about half a million distinct CDR3 sequences, approximately 34% of them singletons. Sequenced: blood. These receptors were obtained from a girl under 18 with multiple sclerosis.

To note about this clonotype: This sequence may be a read error, since a much larger clone differs from it by one base. V and J are TRBV20-1 and TRBJ2-7, with D maybe TRBD2 (6 bases). The J call may be incorrect, as the DNA end agrees better with TRBJ2-5. The CDR3 is made up of 18 amino acids. Germline V gene sequence: CDR1 DFQATT, CDR2 SNEGSKA (reference sequence). For the CDR3, the DNA is TGCAGTGCTGGAGACCCGGTGGTAGCGAGGGAGGTGTTGGAGACCCAGTACTTC. Protein sequence: CSAGDPVVAREVLETQYF.

This clonotype was detected a few times. The chain links TRBV7-8 to TRBJ2-5; possible D gene TRBD1, 5 bases. This CDR3 region has 14 residues. V lost 5 bases and J lost 1, with 11 bases in between. The germline V gene has CDR1 SGHVS and CDR2 FQNEAQ. The DNA of the CDR3 is TGTGCCAGCAGCACGATACAGGCCCAAGAGACCCAGTACTTC. Translated: CASSTIQAQETQYF. The full variable domain, completed using reference TRBV7-8 and TRBJ2-5, is GAGVSQSPRYKVAKRGQDVALRCDPISGHVSLFWYQQALGQGPEFLTYFQNEAQLDKSGLPSDRFFAERPEGSVSTLKIQRTQQEDSAVYLCASSTIQAQETQYFGPGTRLLVL.

This chain connects TRBV5-1 to TRBJ2-1; TRBD2 aligns across 8 bases. The J segment lost 1 base and the V segment lost 2 bases, leaving 2 bases of the junction unmatched. The germline V gene encodes CDR1 SGHRS and CDR2 YFSETQ. This CDR3 is 15 amino acids long. The CDR3 DNA is TGCGCCAGCAGCTTCGGCGGGGGGTCCTACAATGAGCAGTTCTTC. Residues: CASSFGGGSYNEQFF.

The chain is built from TRBV20-1 and TRBJ2-3; no firm D call. The germline V and J ends were trimmed by 7 bases and 0 bases, with 17 bases remaining between them. CDR3 size: 15 residues. Germline CDR1 is DFQATT and CDR2 is SNEGSKA (reference sequence). CDR3 bases: TGCAGTGTTATATATAACGGCTTAAGCACAGATACGCAGTATTTT. The encoded protein is CSVIYNGLSTDTQYF.

This clonotype appeared a few times. This sequence joins TRBV29-1 and TRBJ1-2, with D maybe TRBD1 (5 bases). This CDR3 contains 13 residues. V dropped 7 bases and J dropped 1 base, with 13 bases sitting between them. CDR1 is SQVTM, CDR2 ANQGSEA, per germline. CDR3 sequence reads: CSASTADNYGYTF. Here the CDR3 DNA reads TGCAGCGCATCGACAGCCGATAACTATGGCTACACCTTC.

The chain carries TRBV6-5 and TRBJ1-5; 8 positions agree with TRBD1. Per the germline V gene, CDR1 is MNHEY and CDR2 is SVGAGI. The CDR3 spans 14 residues. The ends lost 4 bases at V and 5 bases at J; junction bases unmatched: 4. The CDR3 DNA is TGTGCCAGCAGTTGGGACAGGTCGGATCAGCCCCAGCATTTT. It encodes CASSWDRSDQPQHF.

This clonotype appeared a single time. V is TRBV20-1 and J is TRBJ2-7; 7 positions match TRBD2. The V segment lost 5 bases and the J segment 4 bases; nucleotides outside the gene matches: 11. The CDR3 length is 14 residues. The V gene's germline CDR1 is DFQATT and CDR2 SNEGSKA (reference sequence). CDR3 residues: CSAGGRGVGYEQYF. CDR3 DNA sequence: TGCAGTGCTGGCGGACGGGGGGTCGGGTACGAGCAGTACTTC.

This clonotype was counted between two and nine times. This sequence joins TRBV12-3 or TRBV12-4 and TRBJ2-3; D perhaps matches TRBD1 (5 bases). Trimming took off 6 bases at V and 0 bases at J, with 13 bases between the two ends. The CDR3 covers 15 residues. CDR3 amino acids: CASRLTRGSTDTQYF. The CDR3 bases are TGTGCCAGCAGGTTGACAAGGGGAAGCACAGATACGCAGTATTTT.

The chain has TRBV7-2 and TRBJ2-2; 8 nucleotides align to TRBD2. CDR1 and CDR2 (germline): SGHTA, FQGNSA. Trimming cost V 5 bases and J 5 bases; bases outside gene matches: 13. The CDR3 is 17 amino acids. This CDR3 is CASSRWRGARITGELFF. The CDR3 nucleotides are TGTGCCAGCAGCCGGTGGCGGGGGGCGAGGATAACCGGGGAGCTGTTTTTT.

Only a few counts were recorded for this clonotype. The V gene is TRBV29-1, the J gene TRBJ1-1; 7 positions agree with TRBD1. With 7 bases clipped from V and 0 bases from J, the junction kept 2 bases outside the gene matches. The CDR3 length is 12 residues. Germline CDR1 SQVTM, CDR2 ANQGSEA. This CDR3 is CSGGQMNTEAFF. The CDR3 nucleotides read TGCAGCGGGGGACAGATGAACACTGAAGCTTTCTTT.